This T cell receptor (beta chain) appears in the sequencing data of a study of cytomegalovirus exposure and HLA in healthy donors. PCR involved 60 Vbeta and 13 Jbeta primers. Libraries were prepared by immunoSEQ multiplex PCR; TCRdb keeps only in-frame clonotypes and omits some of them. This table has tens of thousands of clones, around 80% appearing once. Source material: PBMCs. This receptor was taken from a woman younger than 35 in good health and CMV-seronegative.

The CDR3 sequence is CASSAGTGPIYEQYF. The DNA of the CDR3 is TGTGCCAGTAGCGCCGGGACAGGGCCGATCTACGAGCAGTACTTC. This chain links TRBV19 with TRBJ2-7, with 9 bases aligning to TRBD1. V trimming: 6 bases; J trimming: 3 bases; junction bases outside the gene matches: 9. The CDR3 spans 15 residues. In germline, CDR1 is LNHDA, CDR2 SQIVND (reference sequence).